What follows is one T cell receptor beta chain and its context. The antigen it binds to is not known. No qualities accompany the bases; no much larger clone lies one base away. These data originate in a study of CD8 T cells in Susac syndrome (dated by TCRdb to about 2019). Broadly, across the study: Repertoire sequencing was used to test whether CD8+ T cell activation and differentiation in Susac syndrome was antigen driven. The study compared CD8+ T cell repertoire clonality among around 11 healthy donors, around 14 Susac syndrome patients and 15 multiple sclerosis patients.

Broad study findings and their caveats: The number of individuals in the TCR sequencing and HLA analysis was recognized as being relatively small.

RNA was extracted using the RNeasy kit, and roughly 0.5 to 1 microgram was reverse transcribed with random hexamers. TCR beta CDR3 regions were amplified with the immunoSEQ multiplex PCR assay covering 54 Vbeta and 13 Jbeta segments. PCR amplification bias was corrected by using a synthetic template baseline for primer optimization and computational correction. The paper's data handling went like this. Reads were assigned to V, D and J genes according to IMGT and analyzed in immunoSEQ Analyzer, with only productive sequences retained. Clonality was calculated as one minus the Shannon entropy normalized by log2 of the number of productive unique sequences. For each patient and control, public and private clones were evaluated among the 100 most prevalent clones. A clone was defined as Susac-specific if it was absent from the healthy and MS cohorts, from some 980 published viral clones and from other ImmuneACCESS disease sequences. TCRdb passed the public sequencing reads through fastp at Q25 and MiXCR, retaining productive beta sequences. Each record represents a unique CDR3 protein, reported with the most common genes and DNA among its rows. The V and J calls and clone size are TCRdb's, not the authors'. The table for this sample lists around 79,000 distinct CDR3 sequences; about 95% of them were counted only once. Of the sample, about 0.4% falls within the top ten clones.

Peripheral blood CD8+ and CD4+ T cells from healthy donors, Susac syndrome patients and multiple sclerosis patients were profiled by high-throughput TCR beta sequencing. The multiple sclerosis controls were treatment-naive patients who had stable or active relapsing-remitting disease and met the revised McDonald criteria. Bulk CD8+ and CD4+ T cells were purified magnetically by negative isolation, whereas CD8+ TEMRA cells were enriched by FACS. Blood was collected in EDTA tubes and processed within 24 hours, with PBMCs isolated through density gradient centrifugation. PBMCs intended for TCR sequencing were frozen in liquid nitrogen and were later thawed in a 37 degrees C water bath. The sorted or isolated CD4+, CD8+ and CD8+ TEMRA cells had a purity of 90% or higher. This TCR was recovered from a human donor with multiple sclerosis. Sequencing was done on a sample of CD8+ T cells from PBMCs.

The CDR3 sequence is CASSPTGNTEAFF. The sequenced DNA is TGTGCCAGCAGTCCGACAGGGAACACTGAAGCTTTCTTT. This receptor chain uses TRBV6-5 and TRBJ1-1; the D gene is perhaps TRBD1, from 6 matching bases. V lost 5 bases and J lost 1 base; the stretch between them is 8 bases long. From the germline V gene, CDR1 is MNHEY and CDR2 is SVGAGI. The CDR3 has 13 amino acids, counting the end cysteine and phenylalanine. The read is trimmed to its CDR3 DNA, 39 bases read in frame from base 1.